The present entry profiles one T cell receptor (beta chain) with its context. The antigen is undetermined. TCRdb ran MiXCR on the 5' RACE reads and lists one entry per CDR3 protein. The sample lists approximately 480,000 distinct CDR3 sequences; around a sixth were seen once. This sample was taken from a study of T-cell memory formation after mild COVID-19. Study outcomes and limitations: Pre-infection memory showed some responding clones, and this suggested that cross-reactive memory joined.

The CDR3 loop spans 18 amino acids. Germline V gene data show CDR1 as MGHRA and CDR2 as YSYEKL. J was trimmed by 8 bases and V by 4 bases; bases with no gene match: 20. The sample taken for sequencing was PBMCs or a T cell subset sorted from them (not recorded which). The V and J genes are TRBV4-1 and TRBJ2-1; 7 bases map to TRBD1. The receptor comes from an adult woman who had mild COVID-19 (a few samples of this study predate the infection). Cell type and time point are not known. The CDR3 loop reads CASSRAANRGHTGYEQFF. The CDR3, as DNA: TGCGCCAGCAGCCGAGCCGCAAACAGGGGCCACACTGGATATGAGCAGTTCTTC.